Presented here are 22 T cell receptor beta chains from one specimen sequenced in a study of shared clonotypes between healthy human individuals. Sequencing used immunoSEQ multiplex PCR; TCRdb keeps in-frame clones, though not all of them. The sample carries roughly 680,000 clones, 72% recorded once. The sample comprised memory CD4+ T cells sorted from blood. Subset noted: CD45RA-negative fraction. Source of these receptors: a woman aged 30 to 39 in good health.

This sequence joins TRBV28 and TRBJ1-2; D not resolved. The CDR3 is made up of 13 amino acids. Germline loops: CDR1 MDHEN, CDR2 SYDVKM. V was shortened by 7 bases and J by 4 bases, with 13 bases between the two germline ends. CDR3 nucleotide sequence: TGTGCCAGCACTTCGAGAGCAGGCTATGGCTACACCTTC. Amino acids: CASTSRAGYGYTF.

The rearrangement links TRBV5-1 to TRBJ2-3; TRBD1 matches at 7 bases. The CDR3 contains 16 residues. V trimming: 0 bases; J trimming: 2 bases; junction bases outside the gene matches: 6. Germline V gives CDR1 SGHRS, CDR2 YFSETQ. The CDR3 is CASSLARDSYTDTQYF. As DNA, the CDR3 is TGCGCCAGCAGCTTGGCCCGGGACAGTTACACAGATACGCAGTATTTT.

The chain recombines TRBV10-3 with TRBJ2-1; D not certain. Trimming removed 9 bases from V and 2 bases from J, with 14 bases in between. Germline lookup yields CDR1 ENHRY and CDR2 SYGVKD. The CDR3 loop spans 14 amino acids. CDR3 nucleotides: TGTGCCATGGCAGACTCCTCTCCCTACAATGAGCAGTTCTTC. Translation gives CAMADSSPYNEQFF.

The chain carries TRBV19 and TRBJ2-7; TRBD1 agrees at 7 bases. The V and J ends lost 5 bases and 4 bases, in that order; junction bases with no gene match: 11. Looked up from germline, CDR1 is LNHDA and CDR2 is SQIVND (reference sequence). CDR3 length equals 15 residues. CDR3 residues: CASSAPGQSIYEQYF. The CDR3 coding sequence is TGTGCCAGTAGTGCCCCGGGACAGTCTATTTACGAGCAGTACTTC.

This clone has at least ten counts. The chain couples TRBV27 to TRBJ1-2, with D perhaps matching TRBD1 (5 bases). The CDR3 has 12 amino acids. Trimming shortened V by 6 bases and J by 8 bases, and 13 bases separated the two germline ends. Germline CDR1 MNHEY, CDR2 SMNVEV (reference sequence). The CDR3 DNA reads TGTGCCAGCAGACAGGACAAGGGGGGCTACACCTTC. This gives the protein CASRQDKGGYTF.

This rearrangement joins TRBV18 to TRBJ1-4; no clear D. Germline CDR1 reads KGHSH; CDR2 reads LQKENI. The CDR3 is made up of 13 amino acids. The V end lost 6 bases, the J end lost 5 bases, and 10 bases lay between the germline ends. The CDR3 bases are TGTGCCAGCTCGGCCCGAATCAATGAAAAACTGTTTTTT. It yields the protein CASSARINEKLFF.

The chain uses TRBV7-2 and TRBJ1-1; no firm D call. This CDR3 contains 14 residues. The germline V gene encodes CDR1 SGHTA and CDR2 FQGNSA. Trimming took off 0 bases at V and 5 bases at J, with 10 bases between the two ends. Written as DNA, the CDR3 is TGTGCCAGCAGCTTAGCGGGAGGATGGACTGAAGCTTTCTTT. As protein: CASSLAGGWTEAFF.

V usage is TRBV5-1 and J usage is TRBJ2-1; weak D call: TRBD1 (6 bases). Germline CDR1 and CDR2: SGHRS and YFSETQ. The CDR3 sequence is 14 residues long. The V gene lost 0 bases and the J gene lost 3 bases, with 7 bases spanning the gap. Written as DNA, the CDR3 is TGCGCCAGCAGCTTGGACAGGGACTACAATGAGCAGTTCTTC. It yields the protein CASSLDRDYNEQFF.

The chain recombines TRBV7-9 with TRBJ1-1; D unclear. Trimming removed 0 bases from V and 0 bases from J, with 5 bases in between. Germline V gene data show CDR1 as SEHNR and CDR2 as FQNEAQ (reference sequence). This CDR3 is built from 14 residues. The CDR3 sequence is CASSLANMNTEAFF. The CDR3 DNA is TGTGCCAGCAGCTTAGCCAACATGAACACTGAAGCTTTCTTT. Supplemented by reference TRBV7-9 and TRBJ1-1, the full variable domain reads DTGVSQNPRHKITKRGQNVTFRCDPISEHNRLYWYRQTLGQGPEFLTYFQNEAQLEKSRLLSDRFSAERPKGSFSTLEIQRTEQGDSAMYLCASSLANMNTEAFFGQGTRLTVV.

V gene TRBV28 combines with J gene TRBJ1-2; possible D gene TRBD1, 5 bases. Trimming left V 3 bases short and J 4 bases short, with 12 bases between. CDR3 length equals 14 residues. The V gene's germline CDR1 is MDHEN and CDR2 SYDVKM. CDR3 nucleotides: TGTGCCAGCAGTTTGGCGGGGACTTTCTATGGCTACACCTTC. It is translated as CASSLAGTFYGYTF.

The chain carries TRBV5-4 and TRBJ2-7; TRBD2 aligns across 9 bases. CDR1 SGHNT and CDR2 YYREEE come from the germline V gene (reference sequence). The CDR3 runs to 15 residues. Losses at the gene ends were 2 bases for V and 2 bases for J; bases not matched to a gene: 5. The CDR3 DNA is TGTGCCAGCAGCTTTGATGCTAGCGGGGCCTACGAGCAGTACTTC. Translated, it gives CASSFDASGAYEQYF.

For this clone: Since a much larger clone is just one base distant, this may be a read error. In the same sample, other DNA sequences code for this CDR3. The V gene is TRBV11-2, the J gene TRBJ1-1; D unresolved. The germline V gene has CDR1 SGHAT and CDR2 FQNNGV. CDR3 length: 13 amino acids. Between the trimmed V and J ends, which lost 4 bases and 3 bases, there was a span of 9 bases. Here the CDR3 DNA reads TGTGCCAGCAGCTCGCAGAGGGACACTGAAGCTTTCTTT. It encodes CASSSQRDTEAFF.

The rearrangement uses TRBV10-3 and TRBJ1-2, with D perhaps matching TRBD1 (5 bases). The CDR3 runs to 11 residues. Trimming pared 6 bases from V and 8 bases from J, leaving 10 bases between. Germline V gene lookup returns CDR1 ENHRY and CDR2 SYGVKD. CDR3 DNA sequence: TGTGCCATCAGGACAGAGAGAGGCTACACCTTC. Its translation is CAIRTERGYTF.

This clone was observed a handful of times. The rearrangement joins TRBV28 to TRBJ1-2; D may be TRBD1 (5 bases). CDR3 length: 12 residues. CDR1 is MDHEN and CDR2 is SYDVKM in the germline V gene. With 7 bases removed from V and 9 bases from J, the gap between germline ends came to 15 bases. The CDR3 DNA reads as TGTGCCAGCACCGCCCCAGGGACCCGCTACACCTTC. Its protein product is CASTAPGTRYTF.

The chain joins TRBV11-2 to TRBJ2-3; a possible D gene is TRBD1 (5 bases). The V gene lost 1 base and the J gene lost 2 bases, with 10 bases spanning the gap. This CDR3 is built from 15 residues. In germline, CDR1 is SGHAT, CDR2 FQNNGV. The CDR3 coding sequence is TGTGCCAGCAGCTTAGGGGGCCGAGACACAGATACGCAGTATTTT. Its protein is CASSLGGRDTDTQYF.

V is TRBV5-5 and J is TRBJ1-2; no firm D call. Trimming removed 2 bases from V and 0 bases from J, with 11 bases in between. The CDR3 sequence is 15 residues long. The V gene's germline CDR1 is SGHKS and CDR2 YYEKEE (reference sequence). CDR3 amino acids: CASSFIGESNYGYTF. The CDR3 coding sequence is TGTGCCAGCAGCTTTATTGGCGAGTCTAACTATGGCTACACCTTC.

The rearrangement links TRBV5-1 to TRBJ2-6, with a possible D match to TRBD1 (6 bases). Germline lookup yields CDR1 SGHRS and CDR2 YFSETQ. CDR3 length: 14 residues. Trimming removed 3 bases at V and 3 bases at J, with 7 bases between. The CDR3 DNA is TGCGCCAGCAGCTCAGGGGTTGGGGCCAACGTCCTGACTTTC. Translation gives CASSSGVGANVLTF.

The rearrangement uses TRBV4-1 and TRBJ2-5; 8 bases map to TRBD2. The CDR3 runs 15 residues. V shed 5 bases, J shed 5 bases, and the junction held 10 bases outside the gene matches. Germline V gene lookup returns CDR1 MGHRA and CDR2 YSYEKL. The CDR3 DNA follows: TGCGCCAGCAGCACCCATAGCGGGACGAGGGAGACCCAGTACTTC. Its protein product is CASSTHSGTRETQYF.

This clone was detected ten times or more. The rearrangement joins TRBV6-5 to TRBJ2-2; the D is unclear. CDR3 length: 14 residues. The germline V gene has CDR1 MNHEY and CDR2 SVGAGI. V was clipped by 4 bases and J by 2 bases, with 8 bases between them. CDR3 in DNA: TGTGCCAGCAGTTCCCCAGGCAACACCGGGGAGCTGTTTTTT. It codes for CASSSPGNTGELFF.

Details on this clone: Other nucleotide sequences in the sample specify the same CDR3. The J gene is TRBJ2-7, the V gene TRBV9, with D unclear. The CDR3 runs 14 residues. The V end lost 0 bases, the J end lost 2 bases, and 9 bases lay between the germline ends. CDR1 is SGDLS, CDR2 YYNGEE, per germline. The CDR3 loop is CASSVGRGTYEQYF. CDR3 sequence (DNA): TGTGCCAGCAGCGTAGGGCGAGGAACCTACGAGCAGTACTTC.

Here the CDR3 reads CASRRVGSGQYF. CDR3 DNA sequence: TGTGCCAGCAGGAGGGTAGGGAGCGGGCAGTACTTC. The V call is TRBV2, the J call TRBJ2-7, with D possibly being TRBD2 (5 bases). CDR3 length equals 12 residues. Germline-derived CDR1 and CDR2 are SNHLY and FYNNEI. V lost 6 bases and J lost 9, with 15 bases in between.

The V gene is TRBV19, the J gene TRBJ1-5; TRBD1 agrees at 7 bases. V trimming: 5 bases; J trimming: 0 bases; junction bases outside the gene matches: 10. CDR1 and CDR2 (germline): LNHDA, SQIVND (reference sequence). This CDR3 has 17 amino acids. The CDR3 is CASSPHVRGGSNQPQHF. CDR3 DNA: TGTGCCAGTAGTCCGCACGTCAGGGGGGGTAGCAATCAGCCCCAGCATTTT.